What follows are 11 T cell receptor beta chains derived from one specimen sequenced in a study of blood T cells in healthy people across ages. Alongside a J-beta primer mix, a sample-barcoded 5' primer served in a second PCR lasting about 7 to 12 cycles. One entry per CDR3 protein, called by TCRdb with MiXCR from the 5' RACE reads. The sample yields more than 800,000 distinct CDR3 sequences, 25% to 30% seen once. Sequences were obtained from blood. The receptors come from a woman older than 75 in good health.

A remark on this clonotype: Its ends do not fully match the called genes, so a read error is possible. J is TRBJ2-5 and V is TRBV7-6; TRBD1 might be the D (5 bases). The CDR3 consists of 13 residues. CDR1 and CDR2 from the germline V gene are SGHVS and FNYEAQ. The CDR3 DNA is TGTGTCAGCAGCTTAGGGGTTTCAGATACGCAGTACTTC. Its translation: CVSSLGVSDTQYF.

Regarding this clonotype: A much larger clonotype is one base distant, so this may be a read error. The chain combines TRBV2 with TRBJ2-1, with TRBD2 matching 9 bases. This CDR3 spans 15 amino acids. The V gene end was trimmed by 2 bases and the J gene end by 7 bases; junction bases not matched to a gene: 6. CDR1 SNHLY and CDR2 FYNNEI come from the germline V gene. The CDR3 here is CASSEWRGGRNEQFF. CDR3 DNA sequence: TGTGCCAGCAGTGAATGGCGGGGGGGCCGAAATGAGCAGTTCTTC.

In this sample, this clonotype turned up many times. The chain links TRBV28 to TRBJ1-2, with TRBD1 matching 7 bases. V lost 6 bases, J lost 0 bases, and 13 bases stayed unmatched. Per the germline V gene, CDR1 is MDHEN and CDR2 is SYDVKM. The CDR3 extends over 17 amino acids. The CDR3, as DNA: TGTGCCAGCAGCAGCATCAACAGGGGATCCTCTAACTATGGCTACACCTTC. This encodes CASSSINRGSSNYGYTF.

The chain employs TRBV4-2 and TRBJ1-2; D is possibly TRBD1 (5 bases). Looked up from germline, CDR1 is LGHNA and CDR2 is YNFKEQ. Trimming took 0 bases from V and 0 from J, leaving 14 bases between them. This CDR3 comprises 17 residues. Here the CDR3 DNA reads TGTGCCAGCAGCCAAGATTCGGAGTTGACAGCTAACTATGGCTACACCTTC. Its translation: CASSQDSELTANYGYTF.

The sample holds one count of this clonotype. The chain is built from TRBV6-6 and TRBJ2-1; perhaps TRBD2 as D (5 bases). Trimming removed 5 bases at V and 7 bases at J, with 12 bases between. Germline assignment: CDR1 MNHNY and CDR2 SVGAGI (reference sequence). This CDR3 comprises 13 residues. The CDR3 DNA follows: TGTGCCAGCAGTACGGGGAGCTCTAATGAGCAGTTCTTC. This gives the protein CASSTGSSNEQFF.

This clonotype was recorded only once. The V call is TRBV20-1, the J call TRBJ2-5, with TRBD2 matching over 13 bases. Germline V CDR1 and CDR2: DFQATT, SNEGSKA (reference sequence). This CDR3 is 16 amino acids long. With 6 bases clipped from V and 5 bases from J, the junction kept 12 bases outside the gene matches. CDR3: CSAGPGLAGIWETQYF. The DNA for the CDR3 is TGCAGTGCAGGGCCGGGACTAGCGGGAATATGGGAGACCCAGTACTTC.

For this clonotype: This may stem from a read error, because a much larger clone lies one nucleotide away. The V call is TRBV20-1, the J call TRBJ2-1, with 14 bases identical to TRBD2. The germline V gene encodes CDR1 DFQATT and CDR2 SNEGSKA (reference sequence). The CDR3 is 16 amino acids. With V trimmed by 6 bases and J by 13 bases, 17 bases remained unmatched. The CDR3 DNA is TGCAGTGCGACCCATCCGGGACTAGCGGGGGTAGAGACCCAGTTCTTC. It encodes CSATHPGLAGVETQFF.

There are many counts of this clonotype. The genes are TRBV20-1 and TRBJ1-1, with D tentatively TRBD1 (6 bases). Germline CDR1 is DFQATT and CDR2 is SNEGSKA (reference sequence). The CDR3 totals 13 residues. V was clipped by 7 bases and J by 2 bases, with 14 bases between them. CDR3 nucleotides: TGCAGTGGTATATGGGGACAAAACACTGAAGCTTTCTTT. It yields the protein CSGIWGQNTEAFF.

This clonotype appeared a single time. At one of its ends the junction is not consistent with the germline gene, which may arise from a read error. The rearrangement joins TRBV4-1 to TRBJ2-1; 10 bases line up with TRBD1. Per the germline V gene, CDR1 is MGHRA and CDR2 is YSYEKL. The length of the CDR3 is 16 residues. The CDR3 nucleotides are TGCGCCAGCAGCCAGCAGACAGGGGGCATCTACAATGAGCGGTTCTTC. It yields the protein CASSQQTGGIYNERFF.

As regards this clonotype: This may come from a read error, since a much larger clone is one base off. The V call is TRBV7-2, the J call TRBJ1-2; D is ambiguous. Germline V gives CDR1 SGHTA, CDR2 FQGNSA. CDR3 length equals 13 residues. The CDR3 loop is CASSLGPGYGYIF. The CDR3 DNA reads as TGTGCCAGCAGCTTAGGTCCGGGGTATGGCTACATCTTC.

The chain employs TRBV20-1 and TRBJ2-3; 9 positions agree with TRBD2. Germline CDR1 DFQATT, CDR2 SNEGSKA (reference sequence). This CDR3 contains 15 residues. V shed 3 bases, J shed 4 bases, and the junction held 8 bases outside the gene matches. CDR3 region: CSASPRGGLSDTQYF. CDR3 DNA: TGCAGTGCTAGTCCGCGGGGGGGCCTTTCAGATACGCAGTATTTT.